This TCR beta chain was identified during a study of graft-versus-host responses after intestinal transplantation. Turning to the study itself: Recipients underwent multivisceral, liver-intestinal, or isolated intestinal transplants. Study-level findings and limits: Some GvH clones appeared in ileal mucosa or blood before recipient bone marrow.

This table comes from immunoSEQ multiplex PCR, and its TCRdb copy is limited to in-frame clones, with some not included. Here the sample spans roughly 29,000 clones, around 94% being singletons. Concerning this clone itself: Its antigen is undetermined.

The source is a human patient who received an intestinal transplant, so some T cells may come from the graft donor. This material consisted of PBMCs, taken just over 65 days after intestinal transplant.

This chain's CDR3 is CASSSGTSGINEQFF. The DNA for the CDR3 is TGTGCCAGCAGTTCCGGGACTAGCGGGATAAATGAGCAGTTCTTC. The chain carries TRBV27 and TRBJ2-1; TRBD2 matches at 13 bases. V was clipped by 4 bases and J by 7 bases; unmatched bases: 4. The germline CDR1 and CDR2 sequences are MNHEY and SMNVEV (reference sequence). This CDR3 contains 15 residues.